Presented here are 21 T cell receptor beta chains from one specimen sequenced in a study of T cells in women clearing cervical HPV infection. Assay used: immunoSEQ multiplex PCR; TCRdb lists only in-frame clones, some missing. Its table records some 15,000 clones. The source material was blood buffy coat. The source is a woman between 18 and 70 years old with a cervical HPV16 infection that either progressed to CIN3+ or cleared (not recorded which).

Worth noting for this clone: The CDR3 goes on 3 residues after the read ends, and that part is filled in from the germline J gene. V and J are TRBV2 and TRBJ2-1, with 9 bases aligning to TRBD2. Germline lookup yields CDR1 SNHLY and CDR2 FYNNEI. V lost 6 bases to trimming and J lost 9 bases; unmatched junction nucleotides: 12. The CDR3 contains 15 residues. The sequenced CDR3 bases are TGTGCCAGCAGACCTACTGAGCGGGGGGTCAGTGAG. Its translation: CASRPTERGVSE. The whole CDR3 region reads CASRPTERGVSEQFF.

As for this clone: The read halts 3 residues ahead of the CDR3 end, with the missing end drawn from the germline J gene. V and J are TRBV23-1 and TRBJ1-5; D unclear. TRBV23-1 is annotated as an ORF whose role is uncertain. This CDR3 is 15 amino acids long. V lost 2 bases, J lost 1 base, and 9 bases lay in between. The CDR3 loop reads CASSQASRSNQPQHF. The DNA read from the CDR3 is TGCGCCAGCAGTCAAGCCTCTAGGAGCAATCAGCCC.

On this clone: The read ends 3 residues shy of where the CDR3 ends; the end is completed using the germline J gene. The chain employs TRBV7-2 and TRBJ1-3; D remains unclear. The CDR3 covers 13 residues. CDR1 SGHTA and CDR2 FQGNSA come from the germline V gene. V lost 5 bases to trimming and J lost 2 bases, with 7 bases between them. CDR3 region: CASSPVTGNTIYF. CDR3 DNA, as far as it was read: TGTGCCAGCAGCCCCGTAACTGGAAACACC.

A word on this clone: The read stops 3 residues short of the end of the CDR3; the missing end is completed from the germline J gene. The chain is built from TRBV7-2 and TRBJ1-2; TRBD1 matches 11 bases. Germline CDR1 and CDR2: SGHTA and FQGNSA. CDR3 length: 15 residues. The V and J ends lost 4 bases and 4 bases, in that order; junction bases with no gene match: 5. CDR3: CASSSRDRGIYGYTF. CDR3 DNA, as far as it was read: TGTGCCAGCAGCTCCCGGGACAGGGGGATCTATGGC.

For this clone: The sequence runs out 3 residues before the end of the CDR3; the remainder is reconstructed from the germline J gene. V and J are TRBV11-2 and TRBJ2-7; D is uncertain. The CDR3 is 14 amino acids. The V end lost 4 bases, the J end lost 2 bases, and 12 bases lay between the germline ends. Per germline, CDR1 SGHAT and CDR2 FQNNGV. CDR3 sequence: CASSSRHKTYEQYF. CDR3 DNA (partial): TGTGCCAGCAGCTCGCGACACAAAACCTACGAG.

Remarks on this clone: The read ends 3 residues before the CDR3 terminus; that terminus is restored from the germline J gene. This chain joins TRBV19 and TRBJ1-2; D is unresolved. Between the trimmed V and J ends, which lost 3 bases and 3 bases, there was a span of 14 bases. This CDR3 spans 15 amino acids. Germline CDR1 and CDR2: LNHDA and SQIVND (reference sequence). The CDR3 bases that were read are TGTGCCAGTAGTATCTCGGTTATGGGCTACTATGGC. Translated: CASSISVMGYYG. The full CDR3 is CASSISVMGYYGYTF.

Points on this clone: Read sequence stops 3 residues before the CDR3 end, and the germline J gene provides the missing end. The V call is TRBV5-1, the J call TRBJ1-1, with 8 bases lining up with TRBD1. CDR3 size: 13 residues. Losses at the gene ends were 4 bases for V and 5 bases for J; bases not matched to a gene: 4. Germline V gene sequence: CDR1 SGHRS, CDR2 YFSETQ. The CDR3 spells CASSVQGVTEAFF. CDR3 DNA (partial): TGCGCCAGCAGCGTACAGGGGGTTACTGAA.

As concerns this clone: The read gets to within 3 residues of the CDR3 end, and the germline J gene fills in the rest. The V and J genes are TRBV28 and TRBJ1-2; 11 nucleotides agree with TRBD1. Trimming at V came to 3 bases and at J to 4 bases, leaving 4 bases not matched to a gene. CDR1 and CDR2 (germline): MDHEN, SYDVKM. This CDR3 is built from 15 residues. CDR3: CASSFGDRGIYGYTF. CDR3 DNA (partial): TGTGCCAGCAGTTTTGGGGACAGGGGGATCTATGGC.

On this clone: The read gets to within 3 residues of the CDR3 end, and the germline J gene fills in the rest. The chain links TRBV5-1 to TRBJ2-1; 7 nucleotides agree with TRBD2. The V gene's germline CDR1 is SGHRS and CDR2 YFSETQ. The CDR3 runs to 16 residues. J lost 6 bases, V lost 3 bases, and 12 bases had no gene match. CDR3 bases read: TGCGCCAGCAGCTCTGAGCGGGGCCTGAACCTCAATGAG. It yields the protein CASSSERGLNLNE. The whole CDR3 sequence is CASSSERGLNLNEQFF.

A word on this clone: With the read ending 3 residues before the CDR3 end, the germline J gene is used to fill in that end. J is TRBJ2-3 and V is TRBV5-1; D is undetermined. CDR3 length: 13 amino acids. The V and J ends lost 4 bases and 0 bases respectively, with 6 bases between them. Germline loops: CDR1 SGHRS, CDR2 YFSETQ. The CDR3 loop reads CASSTYSTDTQYF. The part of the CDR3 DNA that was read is TGCGCCAGCAGCACCTACAGCACAGATACG.

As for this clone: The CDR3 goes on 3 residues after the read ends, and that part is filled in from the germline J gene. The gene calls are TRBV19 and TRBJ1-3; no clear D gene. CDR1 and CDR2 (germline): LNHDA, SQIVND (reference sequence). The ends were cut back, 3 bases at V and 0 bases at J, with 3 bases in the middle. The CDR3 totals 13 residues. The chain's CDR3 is CASSISSGNTIYF. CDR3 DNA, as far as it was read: TGTGCCAGTAGTATCAGCTCTGGAAACACC.

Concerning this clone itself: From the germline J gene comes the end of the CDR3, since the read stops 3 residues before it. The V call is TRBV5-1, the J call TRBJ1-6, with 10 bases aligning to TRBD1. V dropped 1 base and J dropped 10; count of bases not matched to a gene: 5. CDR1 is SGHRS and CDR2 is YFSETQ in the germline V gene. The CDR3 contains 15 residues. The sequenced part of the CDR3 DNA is TGCGCCAGCAGCTTGCCCGGGACAGGGGAATCACCC. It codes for CASSLPGTGESP. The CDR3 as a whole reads CASSLPGTGESPLHF.

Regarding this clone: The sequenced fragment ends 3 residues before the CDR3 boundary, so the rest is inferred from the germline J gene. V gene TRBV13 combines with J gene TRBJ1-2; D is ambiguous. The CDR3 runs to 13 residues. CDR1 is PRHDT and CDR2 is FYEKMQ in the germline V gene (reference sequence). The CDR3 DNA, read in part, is TGTGCCAGCAGCTTAGCCCCAGGCCGGGGC. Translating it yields CASSLAPGRG. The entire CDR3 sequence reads CASSLAPGRGYTF.

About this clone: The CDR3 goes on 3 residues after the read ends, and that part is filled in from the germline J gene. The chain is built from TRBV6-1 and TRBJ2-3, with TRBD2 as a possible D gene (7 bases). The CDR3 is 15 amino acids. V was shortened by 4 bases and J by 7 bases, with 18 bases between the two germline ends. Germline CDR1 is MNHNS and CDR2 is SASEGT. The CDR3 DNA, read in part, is TGTGCCAGCAGTGCCGCGGGGGCCCTCGGAAATACG. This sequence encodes CASSAAGALGNT. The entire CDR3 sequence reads CASSAAGALGNTQYF.

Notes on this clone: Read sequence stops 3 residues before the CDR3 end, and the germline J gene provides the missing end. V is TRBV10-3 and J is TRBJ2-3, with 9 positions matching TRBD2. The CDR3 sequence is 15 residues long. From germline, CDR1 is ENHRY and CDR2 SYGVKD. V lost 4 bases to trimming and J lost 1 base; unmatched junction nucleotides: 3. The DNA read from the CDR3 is TGTGCCATCAGTGGTAGCGGGGGTGGCACAGATACG. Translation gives CAISGSGGGTDT. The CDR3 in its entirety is CAISGSGGGTDTQYF.

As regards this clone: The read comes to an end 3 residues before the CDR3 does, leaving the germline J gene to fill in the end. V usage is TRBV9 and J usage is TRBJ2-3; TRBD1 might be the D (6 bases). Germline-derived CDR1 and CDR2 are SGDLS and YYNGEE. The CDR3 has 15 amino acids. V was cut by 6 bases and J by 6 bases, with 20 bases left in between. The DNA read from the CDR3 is TGTGCCAGCAACCTCCAGGGGCGTGGTACGGATACG. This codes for CASNLQGRGTDT. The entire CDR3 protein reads CASNLQGRGTDTQYF.

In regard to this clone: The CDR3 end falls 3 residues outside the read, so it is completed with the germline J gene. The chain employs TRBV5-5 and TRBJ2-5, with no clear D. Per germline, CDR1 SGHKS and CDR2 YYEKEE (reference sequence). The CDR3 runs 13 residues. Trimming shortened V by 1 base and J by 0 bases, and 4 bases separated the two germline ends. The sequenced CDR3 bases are TGTGCCAGCAGCTTGTACTACCAAGAGACC. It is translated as CASSLYYQET. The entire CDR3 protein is CASSLYYQETQYF.

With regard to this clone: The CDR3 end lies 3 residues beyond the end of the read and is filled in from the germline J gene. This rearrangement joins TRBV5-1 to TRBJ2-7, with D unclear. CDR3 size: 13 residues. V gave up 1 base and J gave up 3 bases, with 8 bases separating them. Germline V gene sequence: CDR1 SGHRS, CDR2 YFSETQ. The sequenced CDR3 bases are TGCGCCAGCAGCTTGTACACCTTCTACGAG. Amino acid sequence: CASSLYTFYE. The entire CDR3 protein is CASSLYTFYEQYF.

The CDR3 bases that were read are TGTGCCAGCAGCTTATGGCAGGTGAACACTGAA. Translation gives CASSLWQVNTE. The entire CDR3 reads CASSLWQVNTEAFF. This chain joins TRBV7-2 and TRBJ1-1; no clear D. The read gets to within 3 residues of the CDR3 end, and the germline J gene fills in the rest. V was shortened by 2 bases and J by 0 bases, with 7 bases between the two germline ends. This CDR3 has 14 amino acids. The germline gives CDR1 SGHTA, CDR2 FQGNSA.

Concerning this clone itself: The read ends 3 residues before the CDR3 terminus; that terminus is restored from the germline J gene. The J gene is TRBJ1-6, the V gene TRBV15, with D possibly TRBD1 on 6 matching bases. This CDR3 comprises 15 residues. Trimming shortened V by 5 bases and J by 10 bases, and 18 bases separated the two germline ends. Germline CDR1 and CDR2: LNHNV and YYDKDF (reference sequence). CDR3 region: CATSRGANSGSPLHF. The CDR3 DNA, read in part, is TGTGCCACCAGCCGGGGGGCCAACAGCGGGTCACCC.

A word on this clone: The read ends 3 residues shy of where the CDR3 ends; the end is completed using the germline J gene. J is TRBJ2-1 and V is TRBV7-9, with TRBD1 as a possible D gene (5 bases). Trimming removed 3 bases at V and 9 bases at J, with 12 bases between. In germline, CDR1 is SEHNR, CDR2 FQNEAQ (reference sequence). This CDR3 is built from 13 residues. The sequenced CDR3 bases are TGTGCCAGCAGCTTGGCCGACAGCACTGAG. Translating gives CASSLADSTE. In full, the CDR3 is CASSLADSTEQFF.